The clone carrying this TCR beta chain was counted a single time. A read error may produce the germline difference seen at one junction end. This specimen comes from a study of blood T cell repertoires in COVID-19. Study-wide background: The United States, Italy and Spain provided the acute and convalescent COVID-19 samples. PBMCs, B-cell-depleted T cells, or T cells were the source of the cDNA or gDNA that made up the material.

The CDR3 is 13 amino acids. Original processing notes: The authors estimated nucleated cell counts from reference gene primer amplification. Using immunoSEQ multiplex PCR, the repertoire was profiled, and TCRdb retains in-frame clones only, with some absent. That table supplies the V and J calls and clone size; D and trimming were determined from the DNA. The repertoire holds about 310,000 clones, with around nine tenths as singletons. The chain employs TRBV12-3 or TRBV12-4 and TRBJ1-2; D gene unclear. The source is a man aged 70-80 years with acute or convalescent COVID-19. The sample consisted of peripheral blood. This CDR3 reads CASTLTERYGYTF. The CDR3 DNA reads TGTGCCAGCACTTTAACCGAGAGGTATGGCTACACCTTC.